Included here is one TCR beta chain sequence, with context. The data were taken from a study of blood T cell repertoires in COVID-19. Turning to the study itself: COVID-19 samples collected from the United States, Italy and Spain covered acute and convalescent phases.

The authors' processing: How many nucleated cells were present was estimated from reference gene primer amplification. This table comes from immunoSEQ multiplex PCR, and its TCRdb copy is limited to in-frame clones, with some not included. From that table come the V and J calls and clone size; the DNA was used to work out D and trimming. The data contain roughly 410,000 clones, about 89% of them seen just once; the ten biggest clones take up 1.5% to 1.7%. V shed 5 bases and J 5 bases; nucleotides not matched to a gene: 22. The CDR3 has 19 residues. Germline CDR1 SGHRS, CDR2 YFSETQ. Sequences were obtained from peripheral blood. The rearrangement joins TRBV5-1 to TRBJ2-5; 9 bases are a match to TRBD2. The sequence derives from a woman in her thirties or forties with COVID-19, enrolled during active disease. CDR3 protein: CASRLRLAARTFLQETQYF. CDR3 sequence (DNA): TGCGCCAGCAGACTCCGACTAGCGGCCAGGACGTTCCTTCAGGAGACCCAGTACTTC.